These 7 T cell receptor beta chains were sequenced from one sample in a study of HIV-infected patients and healthy controls. The repertoire came from unfractionated whole blood and reflected all unsorted peripheral T cells. 400 to 550 ng RNA was reverse transcribed with alpha and beta constant-region primers. Separate chain-specific third strand synthesis with multiplexing indices produced the alpha and beta libraries. From the 5' RACE reads, TCRdb called clonotypes with MiXCR, one entry per CDR3 protein. The sample consists of fewer than 6,500 distinct CDR3 sequences, roughly 9.7% of them appearing once. This specimen consisted of blood, obtained before antiretroviral therapy. The receptors here all came from an adult with HIV infection.

In its sample, this clonotype ranks as medium-sized (0.01 to 0.1%). The chain links TRBV5-1 to TRBJ1-2; TRBD1 matches at 7 bases. The CDR3 covers 16 residues. Germline V gives CDR1 SGHRS, CDR2 YFSETQ. V gave up 4 bases and J gave up 4 bases; unmatched junction bases: 13. The DNA of the CDR3 is TGCGCCAGCAGCCCCACAGACAGGGACGGGAGCTATGGCTACACCTTC. It specifies CASSPTDRDGSYGYTF.

By share of the sample, this clonotype is medium-sized. The chain employs TRBV7-8 and TRBJ1-1; 8 positions agree with TRBD1. This CDR3 is 14 amino acids long. Trimming took 5 bases from V and 6 from J; bases not matched to a gene: 8. The germline CDR1 and CDR2 sequences are SGHVS and FQNEAQ. The CDR3 DNA sequence: TGTGCCAGCAGCCCCGGACAGGGAGGACCTGAAGCTTTCTTT. Translated, it gives CASSPGQGGPEAFF. The full variable domain, its missing parts supplied by reference TRBV7-8 and TRBJ1-1, is GAGVSQSPRYKVAKRGQDVALRCDPISGHVSLFWYQQALGQGPEFLTYFQNEAQLDKSGLPSDRFFAERPEGSVSTLKIQRTQQEDSAVYLCASSPGQGGPEAFFGQGTRLTVV.

By proportion, this clonotype is medium-sized (0.01 to 0.1%). The rearrangement joins TRBV6-1 to TRBJ1-1; D is unclear. CDR1 is MNHNS and CDR2 is SASEGT in the germline V gene. The V end was cut by 4 bases, the J end by 5 bases, with 11 bases between. The CDR3 runs to 13 residues. CDR3 sequence reads: CASSGRAVTEAFF. Here the CDR3 DNA reads TGTGCCAGCAGTGGCCGGGCAGTTACTGAAGCTTTCTTT.

This clonotype was counted between two and nine times. V is TRBV6-6 and J is TRBJ1-4; a possible D gene is TRBD1 (5 bases). Per the germline V gene, CDR1 is MNHNY and CDR2 is SVGAGI (reference sequence). The CDR3 is 18 residues long. Trimming left V 6 bases short and J 4 bases short, with 24 bases between. The CDR3 sequence is CASRPGTHARGVNEKLFF. The CDR3 DNA reads as TGTGCCAGCAGGCCCGGGACCCACGCGCGTGGAGTTAATGAAAAACTGTTTTTT.

This clonotype was seen a few times. V and J are TRBV12-3 or TRBV12-4 and TRBJ1-5, with unresolved D. V was trimmed by 3 bases and J by 0 bases, leaving 9 bases between them. CDR3 size: 15 residues. The CDR3 DNA reads as TGTGCCAGCAGTTTTAAGGGCGGTAGCAATCAGCCCCAGCATTTT. It specifies CASSFKGGSNQPQHF.

This clonotype rates as medium-sized. The chain combines TRBV12-3 or TRBV12-4 with TRBJ1-5, with 7 bases lining up with TRBD1. CDR3 length: 16 amino acids. Losses at the gene ends were 5 bases for V and 4 bases for J; bases not matched to a gene: 11. The CDR3 loop is CASSAGGTDQNQPQHF. In DNA, the CDR3 is TGTGCCAGCAGTGCCGGTGGGACAGACCAAAATCAGCCCCAGCATTTT.

This clonotype is medium-sized. CDR3 sequence: CASSWGTVNEQFF. The CDR3 bases are TGTGCCAGCAGCTGGGGGACCGTAAATGAGCAGTTCTTC. This sequence joins TRBV5-6 and TRBJ2-1; either TRBD1 or TRBD2 may supply D (5 bases each). With 3 bases removed from V and 7 bases from J, the gap between germline ends came to 11 bases. Germline CDR1 is SGHDT and CDR2 is YYEEEE. The CDR3 extends over 13 amino acids. Together with reference TRBV5-6 and TRBJ2-1, the CDR3 gives the full variable domain: DAGVTQSPTHLIKTRGQQVTLRCSPKSGHDTVSWYQQALGQGPQFIFQYYEEEERQRGNFPDRFSGHQFPNYSSELNVNALLLGDSALYLCASSWGTVNEQFFGPGTRLTVL.